These T cell receptor beta chains were read from a single sample in a study of CXCR3-negative and CXCR3-positive naive CD8 T cells. Each CDR3 protein gets one entry in TCRdb, which reprocessed the 5' RACE reads and gives no DNA. The sample's table shows over 100,000 distinct CDR3 sequences. The sequenced material came from naive CXCR3+ CD8+ T cells from blood. The receptors originated from a human donor in good health. Some clones in this sample may be carry-over from other donors' samples. Each CDR3 is given with its conserved first and last residue.

J gene	V gene	CDR3 protein
TRBJ2-5	TRBV9	CASSVAGLGALETQYF
TRBJ1-3	TRBV20-1	CSARGGNTIYF
TRBJ1-5	TRBV6-5	CASSETNNQPQHF
TRBJ2-1	TRBV29-1	CSVGPSGNRYNEQFF
TRBJ2-1	TRBV20-1	CSARESPSQKPHEQFF
TRBJ2-2	TRBV4-1	CASTGVAGELFF
TRBJ2-2	TRBV24-1	CATSEVGTENTGELFF
TRBJ2-7	TRBV29-1	CSVVSGNLYEQYF
TRBJ2-7	TRBV7-9	CASSPMSEQYF
TRBJ2-2	TRBV29-1	CSVYGGTGELFF
TRBJ2-7	TRBV29-1	CSVDPTGLSYEQYF
TRBJ2-7	TRBV9	CASSVQDPSYEQYF
TRBJ2-3	TRBV29-1	CSVVAGGLTDTQYF
TRBJ1-5	TRBV6-2/TRBV6-3	CASSYPSLQPQHF
TRBJ1-4	TRBV13	CASSSQQGVVDEKLFF
TRBJ2-1	TRBV7-6	CASSLYSGGRNEQFF
TRBJ1-6	TRBV7-9	CASSPPGGTAGSPLHF
TRBJ2-3	TRBV7-3	CASSLNPGLAGMSEADTQYF
TRBJ2-1	TRBV5-1	CASRTAGTSGYNEQFF
TRBJ1-1	TRBV7-8	CASSLLSLGTEAFF
TRBJ1-6	TRBV14	CASSQVPQGYNSPLHF
TRBJ2-7	TRBV27	CASAAGHLSYEQYF
TRBJ2-1	TRBV24-1	CATSVGLSNEQFF
TRBJ2-1	TRBV4-1	CASSVDRGHEQFF
TRBJ2-7	TRBV7-8	CASSPYEGDLAYEQYF
TRBJ2-7	TRBV29-1	CSVGLPGTSGRDLYEQYF
TRBJ1-2	TRBV9	CASSVDRSNSYGYTF
TRBJ1-1	TRBV4-1	CASSQDLEGNTEAFF
TRBJ1-4	TRBV7-9	CASSLKFREKLFF
TRBJ2-7	TRBV4-2	CASSQDLREGPTYEQYF
TRBJ1-1	TRBV3-1	CASSPGAEAFF
TRBJ2-2	TRBV7-9	CASSSLLAEGAGELFF
TRBJ2-5	TRBV11-2	CASSLAAGAPETQYF
TRBJ2-5	TRBV15	CATSRGRVETQYF
TRBJ2-2	TRBV3-1	CASSSGATNTGELFF
TRBJ2-7	TRBV29-1	CSVADFGSPSEQYF
TRBJ2-7	TRBV6-6	CASSALFSYEQYF
TRBJ2-5	TRBV28	CASAGTDPTPTETQYF
TRBJ2-7	TRBV2	CAKQRGATKYEQYF
TRBJ2-7	TRBV14	CASSAPPTGAHEQYF
TRBJ2-3	TRBV6-5	CASSSLAGGYSTDTQYF
TRBJ2-7	TRBV29-1	CSGQLASGYEQYF
TRBJ1-5	TRBV20-1	CSAREPNNPYSNQPQHF
TRBJ2-5	TRBV11-2	CASSLGGLRETQYF
TRBJ2-7	TRBV27	CASSRDASYEQYF
TRBJ1-5	TRBV29-1	CSIHRGLSNQPQHF
TRBJ2-1	TRBV20-1	CSATFRDRDLVGVNEQFF
TRBJ1-2	TRBV28	CVSDSGYYGYTF
TRBJ2-1	TRBV28	CASSSLTGTSAYNEQFF
TRBJ2-7	TRBV28	CASSAPGQGYEQYF